Presented here are 26 T cell receptor beta chains from one specimen sequenced in a study of cytomegalovirus exposure and HLA in healthy donors (dated by TCRdb to 2015 to 2018). The protocol used for the library was the immunoSEQ multiplex PCR assay. For the multiplex PCR, a mixture combining 60 forward primers for TCR Vbeta segments and 13 reverse primers for TCR Jbeta segments was used. The source is immuneACCESS, and TCRdb retained only in-frame sequences with V and J called. Part of the clones is not carried over; for the studies checked, unresolved V genes explain less than half of this, and the remainder is unexplained. The sample table contains 100,000 to 150,000 clones; only one count was recorded for around 81% of them. The ten largest clones add up to approximately 1.7% of the sample. Specimen: PBMCs. Receptors were obtained from a woman between 45 and 65 years old in good health and CMV-seronegative.

The genes are TRBV27 and TRBJ2-1, with a possible D match to TRBD2 (6 bases). V gave up 10 bases and J gave up 9 bases, with 13 bases separating them. Germline assignment: CDR1 MNHEY and CDR2 SMNVEV (reference sequence). This CDR3 is built from 11 residues. CDR3 DNA sequence: TGTGCCACCAACATGGGGGGTGAGCAGTTCTTC. This gives the protein CATNMGGEQFF.

The chain has TRBV7-6 and TRBJ2-2, with 9 bases that match TRBD1. J was trimmed by 5 bases and V by 5 bases; bases with no gene match: 12. The CDR3 runs 17 residues. Germline V gene data show CDR1 as SGHVS and CDR2 as FNYEAQ. The CDR3 nucleotides are TGTGCCAGCAGCGACCCGGCGAGACAGGGGGTTACCGGGGAGCTGTTTTTT. Encoded protein: CASSDPARQGVTGELFF.

The chain has TRBV7-9 and TRBJ2-5, with D perhaps matching TRBD1 (5 bases). Germline loops: CDR1 SEHNR, CDR2 FQNEAQ (reference sequence). V was clipped by 5 bases and J by 11 bases, with 18 bases between them. This CDR3 spans 13 amino acids. In DNA, the CDR3 is TGTGCCAGCAGCCCCAGGGTGTTTGAGGAGCAGTACTTC. It codes for CASSPRVFEEQYF.

The V call is TRBV7-3, the J call TRBJ2-1, with 9 nucleotides matching TRBD2. V shed 3 bases, J shed 6 bases, and the junction held 6 bases outside the gene matches. The CDR3 is 15 amino acids. From germline, CDR1 is SGHTA and CDR2 FQGTGA. The CDR3: CASSFTGTSSNEQFF. In DNA form, the CDR3 reads TGTGCCAGCAGCTTCACCGGGACTAGCTCCAATGAGCAGTTCTTC.

This sequence joins TRBV7-8 and TRBJ2-7, with 10 bases aligning to TRBD2. Germline CDR1 is SGHVS and CDR2 is FQNEAQ. The ends lost 6 bases at V and 6 bases at J; junction bases unmatched: 17. The CDR3 runs 17 residues. The CDR3 DNA is TGTGCCAGCAGTAGGGGAGGGCAACTAGCGGGATTTGGCGAGCAGTACGTC. Amino acid sequence: CASSRGGQLAGFGEQYV.

The rearrangement uses TRBV19 and TRBJ2-7, with D possibly being TRBD1 (5 bases). Looked up from germline, CDR1 is LNHDA and CDR2 is SQIVND (reference sequence). This CDR3 comprises 11 residues. The germline V and J ends were trimmed by 9 bases and 6 bases, with 12 bases remaining between them. CDR3 sequence: CASSQGVEQYF. The CDR3 DNA reads as TGTGCCAGCAGCCAAGGGGTCGAGCAGTACTTC.

The chain couples TRBV5-4 to TRBJ2-7; a possible D gene is TRBD1 (5 bases). Trimming cost V 0 bases and J 0 bases, with 7 bases left between them. CDR3 length equals 14 residues. Germline V lookup: CDR1 SGHNT, CDR2 YYREEE (reference sequence). The CDR3 sequence: CASSLDRSSYEQYF. The CDR3 nucleotides are TGTGCCAGCAGCTTGGACAGGAGCTCCTACGAGCAGTACTTC.

The V and J genes are TRBV6-5 and TRBJ2-7, with 8 bases lining up with TRBD1. This CDR3 is built from 14 residues. J lost 6 bases, V lost 4 bases, and 8 bases had no gene match. The germline CDR1 and CDR2 sequences are MNHEY and SVGAGI. This CDR3 is CASSLTGDKPEQYF. The CDR3 DNA is TGTGCCAGCAGTTTGACAGGGGATAAGCCCGAGCAGTACTTC.

V is TRBV30 and J is TRBJ2-7, with 8 bases fitting TRBD2. Germline loops: CDR1 GTSNPN, CDR2 SVGIG (reference sequence). The CDR3 loop spans 18 amino acids. V lost 3 bases, J lost 9 bases, and 25 bases stayed unmatched. The CDR3 protein is CAWRGGPLLAGAPAGQYV. The CDR3 DNA is TGTGCCTGGAGGGGGGGCCCTCTTCTAGCGGGCGCACCCGCTGGGCAGTACGTC.

On this clone: Compared with germline, one end of the junction differs, possibly owing to a read error. The gene calls are TRBV5-4 and TRBJ1-1, with 11 bases matching TRBD1. The CDR3 contains 14 residues. Germline assignment: CDR1 SGHNT and CDR2 YYREEE (reference sequence). Here the CDR3 DNA reads TGTGTCAGCAGCCGTGGGACAGGGGGTCGTGAAGCTTTCTTT. It translates to CVSSRGTGGREAFF.

The genes are TRBV30 and TRBJ1-2, with 10 bases fitting TRBD1. This CDR3 spans 17 amino acids. CDR1 and CDR2 (germline): GTSNPN, SVGIG (reference sequence). J was trimmed by 4 bases and V by 4 bases; bases with no gene match: 15. In nucleotides, the CDR3 is TGTGCCTGGAAAAAAGCAAGTGGGGACAGGGGAGTCTATGGCTACACCTTC. Amino acids: CAWKKASGDRGVYGYTF. Full variable domain (rest looked up from reference TRBV30 and TRBJ1-2): SQTIHQWPATLVQPVGSPLSLECTVEGTSNPNLYWYRQAAGRGLQLLFYSVGIGQISSEVPQNLSASRPQDRQFILSSKKLLLSDSGFYLCAWKKASGDRGVYGYTFGSGTRLTVV.

This clone was counted once. CDR3 nucleotide sequence: TGTGCCAGCAGCTCAGGGGGGACTAGCGGGCTTTACGAGCAGTACGTC. Translating gives CASSSGGTSGLYEQYV. The chain couples TRBV11-3 to TRBJ2-7, with 12 bases matching TRBD2. The CDR3 covers 16 residues. CDR1 is SGHNT, CDR2 YENEEA, per germline. The V gene end was trimmed by 4 bases and the J gene end by 4 bases; junction bases not matched to a gene: 8.

The CDR3 sequence: CASSPPGTSGYNEQFF. For the CDR3, the DNA is TGTGCCAGCTCACCCCCCGGGACTAGCGGATACAATGAGCAGTTCTTC. This chain links TRBV18 with TRBJ2-1; 11 bases agree with TRBD2. This CDR3 spans 16 amino acids. The J segment lost 4 bases and the V segment lost 3 bases, leaving 5 bases of the junction unmatched. The germline V gene has CDR1 KGHSH and CDR2 LQKENI.

The CDR3 sequence: CASSYGQNTDTQYF. CDR3 coding DNA: TGTGCCAGCAGCTACGGACAGAACACAGATACGCAGTATTTT. The V gene is TRBV5-4, the J gene TRBJ2-3; tentatively, D is TRBD1 (6 bases). The CDR3 consists of 14 residues. Between the trimmed V and J ends, which lost 3 bases and 2 bases, there was a span of 10 bases. CDR1 SGHNT and CDR2 YYREEE come from the germline V gene (reference sequence).

The CDR3 DNA follows: TGCGCCAGCAGCTCGACAGGGGCATCGGGCTACACCTTC. It is translated as CASSSTGASGYTF. This chain links TRBV5-1 with TRBJ1-2; 8 nucleotides agree with TRBD1. CDR3 length: 13 amino acids. CDR1 and CDR2 from the germline V gene are SGHRS and YFSETQ. V gave up 3 bases and J gave up 8 bases; unmatched junction bases: 6. The complete variable domain, with remaining parts taken from reference TRBV5-1 and TRBJ1-2, reads KAGVTQTPRYLIKTRGQQVTLSCSPISGHRSVSWYQQTPGQGLQFLFEYFSETQRNKGNFPGRFSGRQFSNSRSEMNVSTLELGDSALYLCASSSTGASGYTFGSGTRLTVV.

This chain connects TRBV29-1 to TRBJ2-1, with 9 positions matching TRBD2. Trimming removed 7 bases from V and 10 bases from J; junction bases left unmatched: 11. The CDR3 spans 13 residues. CDR1 is SQVTM, CDR2 ANQGSEA, per germline. DNA of the CDR3: TGCAGCGCGAGGGGTAGCGGGAGCTGGGAGCAGTTCTTC. Amino acid sequence: CSARGSGSWEQFF.

This chain uses TRBV7-2 with TRBJ2-7; 8 nucleotides line up with TRBD2. In germline, CDR1 is SGHTA, CDR2 FQGNSA. The CDR3 length is 16 residues. The junction had 9 bases not matched to a gene; V was cut back by 1 base and J by 4 bases. DNA of the CDR3: TGTGCCAGCAGCTTAGAGGCTAGCGGGTTTAGGTACGAGCAGTACTTC. Translated, it gives CASSLEASGFRYEQYF.

The V call is TRBV7-2, the J call TRBJ2-1; D may be TRBD1 (5 bases). V was shortened by 1 base and J by 4 bases, with 8 bases between the two germline ends. The germline V gene has CDR1 SGHTA and CDR2 FQGNSA. This CDR3 has 14 residues. CDR3 sequence reads: CASSLVGAYNEQFF. In DNA, the CDR3 is TGTGCCAGCAGCTTAGTTGGGGCGTACAATGAGCAGTTCTTC.

The rearrangement joins TRBV25-1 to TRBJ2-7; no clear D gene. V was pared by 0 bases and J by 3 bases, with 6 bases between. The germline V gene encodes CDR1 MGHDK and CDR2 SYGVNS. This CDR3 region has 13 residues. The CDR3 DNA is TGTGCCAGCAGTGAATACTCGGGCTACGAGCAGTACTTC. It encodes CASSEYSGYEQYF.

The chain combines TRBV6-5 with TRBJ2-3; the D is unclear. Trimming took 10 bases from V and 2 from J, leaving 10 bases between them. CDR1 is MNHEY and CDR2 is SVGAGI in the germline V gene. This CDR3 has 12 amino acids. This chain's CDR3 is CATKSPTDTQYF. CDR3 bases: TGTGCCACCAAGAGTCCCACAGATACGCAGTATTTT.

The J gene is TRBJ1-2, the V gene TRBV30, with no clear D. Germline CDR1 reads GTSNPN; CDR2 reads SVGIG (reference sequence). Trimming took 1 base from V and 4 from J, leaving 7 bases between them. The CDR3 is 12 residues long. The CDR3 coding sequence is TGTGCCTGGAGTGGTCAGATCTATGGCTACACCTTC. This codes for CAWSGQIYGYTF.

This chain uses TRBV7-8 with TRBJ2-5; weak D call: TRBD2 (5 bases). CDR1 and CDR2 (germline): SGHVS, FQNEAQ. Trimming cost V 5 bases and J 2 bases, with 12 bases left between them. This CDR3 is built from 14 residues. CDR3 loop: CASSPLGLQETQYF. CDR3 in DNA: TGTGCCAGCAGCCCCCTAGGACTTCAAGAGACCCAGTACTTC.

V and J are TRBV9 and TRBJ1-2; 7 bases fit TRBD1. CDR1 is SGDLS and CDR2 is YYNGEE in the germline V gene. There are 16 residues in the CDR3. V dropped 4 bases and J dropped 4; count of bases not matched to a gene: 13. The CDR3 protein is CASSPQGGQLLYGYTF. The CDR3 bases are TGTGCCAGCAGCCCCCAGGGGGGACAGCTCCTCTATGGCTACACCTTC.

The chain has TRBV29-1 and TRBJ1-1; D not resolved. CDR1 SQVTM and CDR2 ANQGSEA come from the germline V gene. Trimming took off 6 bases at V and 0 bases at J, with 14 bases between the two ends. The CDR3 runs 14 residues. The CDR3: CSVYRFRMNTEAFF. CDR3 in DNA: TGCAGCGTCTATCGGTTCAGGATGAACACTGAAGCTTTCTTT.

The chain uses TRBV7-9 and TRBJ1-2; D is possibly TRBD1 (6 bases). Trimming stripped 5 bases from V and 3 bases from J, with 19 bases between. Germline V gene data show CDR1 as SEHNR and CDR2 as FQNEAQ (reference sequence). CDR3 length: 16 amino acids. The CDR3 nucleotides read TGTGCCAGCAGCCCCCCGGTACAGGGCGTCGACTATGGCTACACCTTC. This encodes CASSPPVQGVDYGYTF.

The chain couples TRBV28 to TRBJ1-5; D is possibly TRBD1 (5 bases). The CDR3 has 14 residues. V lost 6 bases and J 5 bases, leaving 14 bases between the germline ends. CDR1 is MDHEN and CDR2 is SYDVKM in the germline V gene. This CDR3 is CASSPGRVDQPQHF. In DNA, the CDR3 is TGTGCCAGCAGCCCCGGCAGGGTCGATCAGCCCCAGCATTTT.